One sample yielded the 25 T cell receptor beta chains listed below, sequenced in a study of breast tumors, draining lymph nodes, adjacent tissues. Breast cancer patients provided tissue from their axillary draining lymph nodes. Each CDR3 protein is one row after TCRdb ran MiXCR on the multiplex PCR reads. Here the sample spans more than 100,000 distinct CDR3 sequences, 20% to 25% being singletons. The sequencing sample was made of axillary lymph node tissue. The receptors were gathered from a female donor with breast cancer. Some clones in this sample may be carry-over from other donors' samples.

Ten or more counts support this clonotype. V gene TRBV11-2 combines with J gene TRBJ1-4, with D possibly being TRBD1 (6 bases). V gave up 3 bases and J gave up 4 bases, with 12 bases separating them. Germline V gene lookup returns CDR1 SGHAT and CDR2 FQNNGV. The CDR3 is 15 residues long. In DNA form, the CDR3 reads TGTGCCAGCAGCTTCGTGGGGGGCCGTAATGAAAAACTGTTTTTT. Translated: CASSFVGGRNEKLFF.

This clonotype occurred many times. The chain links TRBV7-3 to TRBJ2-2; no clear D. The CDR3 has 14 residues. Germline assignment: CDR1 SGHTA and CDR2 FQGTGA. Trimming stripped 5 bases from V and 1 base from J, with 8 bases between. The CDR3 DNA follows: TGTGCCAGCAGCGCCCATGTGAACACCGGGGAGCTGTTTTTT. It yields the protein CASSAHVNTGELFF.

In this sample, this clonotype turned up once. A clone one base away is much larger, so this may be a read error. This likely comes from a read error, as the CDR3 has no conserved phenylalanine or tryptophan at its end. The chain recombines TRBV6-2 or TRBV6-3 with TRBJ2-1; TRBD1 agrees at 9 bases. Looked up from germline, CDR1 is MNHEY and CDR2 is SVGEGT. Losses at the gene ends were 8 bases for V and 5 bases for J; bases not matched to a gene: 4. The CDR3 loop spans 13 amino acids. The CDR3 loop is CASRGTGNNEQFS. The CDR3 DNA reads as TGTGCCAGCCGCGGGACAGGGAACAATGAGCAGTTCTCC.

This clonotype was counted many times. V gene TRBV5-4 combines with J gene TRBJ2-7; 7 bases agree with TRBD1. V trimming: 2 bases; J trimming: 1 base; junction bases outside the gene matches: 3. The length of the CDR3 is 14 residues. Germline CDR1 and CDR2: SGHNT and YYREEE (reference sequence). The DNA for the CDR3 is TGTGCCAGCAGCTTAAACAGGGGTTCCTACGAGCAGTACTTC. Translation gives CASSLNRGSYEQYF.

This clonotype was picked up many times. The CDR3 spells CASSPTPQGANEKLFF. The CDR3 DNA follows: TGTGCCAGCAGCCCCACCCCACAGGGGGCGAATGAAAAACTGTTTTTT. This chain links TRBV11-2 with TRBJ1-4, with 9 positions matching TRBD1. The CDR3 loop spans 16 amino acids. Trimming took 5 bases from V and 5 from J; bases not matched to a gene: 9. Germline CDR1 is SGHAT and CDR2 is FQNNGV.

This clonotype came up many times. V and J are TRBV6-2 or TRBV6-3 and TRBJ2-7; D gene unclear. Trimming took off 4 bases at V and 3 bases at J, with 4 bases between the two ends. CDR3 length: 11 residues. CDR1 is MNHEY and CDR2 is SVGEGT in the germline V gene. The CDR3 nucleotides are TGTGCCAGCAGTTCGTTCTACGAGCAGTACTTC. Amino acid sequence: CASSSFYEQYF.

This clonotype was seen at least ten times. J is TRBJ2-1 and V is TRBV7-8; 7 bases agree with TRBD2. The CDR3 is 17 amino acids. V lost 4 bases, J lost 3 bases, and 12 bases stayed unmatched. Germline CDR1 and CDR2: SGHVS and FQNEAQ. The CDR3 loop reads CASSSRLTSENYNEQFF. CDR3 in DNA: TGTGCCAGCAGCTCCCGGCTAACTAGCGAGAACTACAATGAGCAGTTCTTC.

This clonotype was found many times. The CDR3 nucleotides are TGCAGTGCTCTCACGCGACGGGGGGCCGCAGATACGCAGTATTTT. This sequence encodes CSALTRRGAADTQYF. V gene TRBV20-1 combines with J gene TRBJ2-3; perhaps TRBD2 as D (7 bases). Per the germline V gene, CDR1 is DFQATT and CDR2 is SNEGSKA (reference sequence). The CDR3 has 15 amino acids. V dropped 5 bases and J dropped 4 bases, with 19 bases sitting between them.

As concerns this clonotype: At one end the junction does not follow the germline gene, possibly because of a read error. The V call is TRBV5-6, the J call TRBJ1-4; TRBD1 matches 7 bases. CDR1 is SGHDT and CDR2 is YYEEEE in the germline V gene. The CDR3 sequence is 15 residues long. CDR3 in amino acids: CASSLDRGTNENLFF. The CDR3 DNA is TGTGCCAGCAGCTTGGACAGGGGAACTAATGAAAACCTGTTTTTT.

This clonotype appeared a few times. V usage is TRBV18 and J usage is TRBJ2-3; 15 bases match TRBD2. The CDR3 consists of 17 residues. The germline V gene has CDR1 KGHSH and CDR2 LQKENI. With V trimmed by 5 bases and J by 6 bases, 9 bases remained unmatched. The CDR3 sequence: CASSAGLAGGELDTQYF. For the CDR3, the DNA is TGTGCCAGCTCAGCGGGACTAGCGGGAGGAGAGCTGGATACGCAGTATTTT.

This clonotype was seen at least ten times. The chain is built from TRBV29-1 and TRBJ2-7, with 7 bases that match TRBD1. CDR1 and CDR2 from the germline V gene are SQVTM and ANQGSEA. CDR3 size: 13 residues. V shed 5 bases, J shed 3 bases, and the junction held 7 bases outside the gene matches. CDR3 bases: TGCAGCGTTATATCCGGGACAGACTACGAGCAGTACTTC. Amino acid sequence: CSVISGTDYEQYF.

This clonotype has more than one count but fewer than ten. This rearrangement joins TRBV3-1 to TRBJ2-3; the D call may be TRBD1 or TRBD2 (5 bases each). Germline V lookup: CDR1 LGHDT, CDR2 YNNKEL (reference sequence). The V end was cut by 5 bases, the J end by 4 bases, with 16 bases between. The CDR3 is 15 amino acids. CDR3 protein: CASSNGAGYSDTQYF. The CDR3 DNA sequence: TGTGCCAGCAGCAACGGGGCGGGCTACTCAGATACGCAGTATTTT.

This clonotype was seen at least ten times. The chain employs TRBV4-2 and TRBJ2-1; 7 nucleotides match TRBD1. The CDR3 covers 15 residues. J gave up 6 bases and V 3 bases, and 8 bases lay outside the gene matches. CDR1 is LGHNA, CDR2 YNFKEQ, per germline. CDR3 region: CASSQRWDSSNEQFF. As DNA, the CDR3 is TGTGCCAGCAGCCAGAGATGGGACAGCTCCAATGAGCAGTTCTTC.

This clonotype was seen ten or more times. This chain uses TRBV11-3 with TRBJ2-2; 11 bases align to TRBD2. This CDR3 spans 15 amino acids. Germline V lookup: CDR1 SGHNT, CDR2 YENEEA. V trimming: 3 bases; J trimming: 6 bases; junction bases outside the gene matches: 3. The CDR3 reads CASSFTSGSAGELFF. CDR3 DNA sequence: TGTGCCAGCAGCTTCACTAGCGGGAGTGCCGGGGAGCTGTTTTTT.

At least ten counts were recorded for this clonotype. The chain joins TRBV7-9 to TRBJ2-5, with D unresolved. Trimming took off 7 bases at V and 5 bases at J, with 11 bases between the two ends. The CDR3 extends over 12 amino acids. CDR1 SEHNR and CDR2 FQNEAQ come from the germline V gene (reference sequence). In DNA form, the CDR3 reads TGTGCCAGCAACCCCGTCCTTGAGACCCAGTACTTC. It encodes CASNPVLETQYF.

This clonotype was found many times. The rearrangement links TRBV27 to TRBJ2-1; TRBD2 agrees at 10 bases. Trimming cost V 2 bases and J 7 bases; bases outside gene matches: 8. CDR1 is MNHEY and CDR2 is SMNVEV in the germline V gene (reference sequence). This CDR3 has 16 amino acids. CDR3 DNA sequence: TGTGCCAGCAGTTTAAGTAGGAGCGGGAGGGGAAATGAGCAGTTCTTC. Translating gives CASSLSRSGRGNEQFF.

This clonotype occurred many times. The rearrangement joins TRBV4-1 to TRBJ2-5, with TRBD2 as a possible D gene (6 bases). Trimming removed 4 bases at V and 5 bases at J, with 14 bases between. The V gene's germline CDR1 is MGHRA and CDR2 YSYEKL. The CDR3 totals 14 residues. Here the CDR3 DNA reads TGCGCCAGCAGCCGTCTAGCGATCAGGGAGACCCAGTACTTC. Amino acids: CASSRLAIRETQYF.

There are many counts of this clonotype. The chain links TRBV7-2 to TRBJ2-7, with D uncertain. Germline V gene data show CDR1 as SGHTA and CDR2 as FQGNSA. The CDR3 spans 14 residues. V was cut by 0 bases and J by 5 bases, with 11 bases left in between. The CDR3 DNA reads TGTGCCAGCAGCTTAGCGACGAGGACCCACGAGCAGTACTTC. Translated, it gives CASSLATRTHEQYF.

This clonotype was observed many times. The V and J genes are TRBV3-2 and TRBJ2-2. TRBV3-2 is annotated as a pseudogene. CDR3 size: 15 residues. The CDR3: CASSQDSFHTGELFF. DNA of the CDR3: TGTGCCAGCAGCCAAGATTCTTTCCACACCGGGGAGCTGTTTTTT.

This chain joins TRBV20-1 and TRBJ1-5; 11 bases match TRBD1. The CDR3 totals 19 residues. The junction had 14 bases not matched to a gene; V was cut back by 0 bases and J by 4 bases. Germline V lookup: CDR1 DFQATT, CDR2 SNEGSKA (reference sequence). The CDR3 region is CSARDRDWDRGRLNQPQHF. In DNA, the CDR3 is TGCAGTGCTAGAGATCGTGATTGGGACAGGGGGAGGTTAAATCAGCCCCAGCATTTT.

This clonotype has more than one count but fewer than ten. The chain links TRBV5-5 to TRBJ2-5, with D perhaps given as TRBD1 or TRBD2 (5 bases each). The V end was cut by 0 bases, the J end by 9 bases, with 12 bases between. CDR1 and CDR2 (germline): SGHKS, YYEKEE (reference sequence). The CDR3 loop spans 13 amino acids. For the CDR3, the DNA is TGTGCCAGCAGCTTGGGGCCACAGGAGGCCCAGTACTTC. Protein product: CASSLGPQEAQYF.

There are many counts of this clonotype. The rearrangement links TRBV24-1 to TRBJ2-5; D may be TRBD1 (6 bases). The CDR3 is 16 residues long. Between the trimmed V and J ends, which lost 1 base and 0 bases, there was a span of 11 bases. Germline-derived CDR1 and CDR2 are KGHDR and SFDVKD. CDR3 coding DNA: TGTGCCACCAGTGATTTAAGGGGGAATTACCAAGAGACCCAGTACTTC. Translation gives CATSDLRGNYQETQYF.

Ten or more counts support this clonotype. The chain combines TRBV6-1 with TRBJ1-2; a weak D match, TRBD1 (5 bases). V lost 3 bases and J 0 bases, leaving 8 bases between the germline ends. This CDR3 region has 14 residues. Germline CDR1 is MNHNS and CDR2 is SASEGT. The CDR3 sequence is CASSDWTPNYGYTF. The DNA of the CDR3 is TGTGCCAGCAGTGATTGGACACCTAACTATGGCTACACCTTC.

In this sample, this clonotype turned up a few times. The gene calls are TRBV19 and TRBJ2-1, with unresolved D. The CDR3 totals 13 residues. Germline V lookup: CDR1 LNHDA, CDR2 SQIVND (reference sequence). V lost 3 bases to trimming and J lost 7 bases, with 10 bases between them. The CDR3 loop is CASSISRGNEQFF. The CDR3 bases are TGTGCCAGTAGTATCTCTAGAGGTAATGAGCAGTTCTTC.

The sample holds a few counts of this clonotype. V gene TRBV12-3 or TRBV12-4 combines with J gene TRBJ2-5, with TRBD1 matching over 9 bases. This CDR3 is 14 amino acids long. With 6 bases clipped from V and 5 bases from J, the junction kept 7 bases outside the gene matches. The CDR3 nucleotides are TGTGCCAGCAGCCTACAGGGGGCGAGTGAGACCCAGTACTTC. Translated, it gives CASSLQGASETQYF.